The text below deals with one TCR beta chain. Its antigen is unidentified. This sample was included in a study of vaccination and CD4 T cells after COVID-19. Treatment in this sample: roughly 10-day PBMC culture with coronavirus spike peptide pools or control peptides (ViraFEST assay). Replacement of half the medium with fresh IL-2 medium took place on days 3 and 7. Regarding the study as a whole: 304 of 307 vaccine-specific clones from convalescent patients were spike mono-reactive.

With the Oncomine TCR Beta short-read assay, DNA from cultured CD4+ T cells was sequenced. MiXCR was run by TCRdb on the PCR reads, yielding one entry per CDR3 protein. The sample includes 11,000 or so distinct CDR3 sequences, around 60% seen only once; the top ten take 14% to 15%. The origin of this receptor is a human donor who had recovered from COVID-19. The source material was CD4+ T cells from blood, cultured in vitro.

In DNA, the CDR3 is TGTGCCTGGAGTGGGGGAGGGGCTAACTATGGCTACACCTTC. It codes for CAWSGGGANYGYTF. The chain is built from TRBV30 and TRBJ1-2; perhaps TRBD1 as D (5 bases). The germline V gene has CDR1 GTSNPN and CDR2 SVGIG (reference sequence). The CDR3 is 14 residues long. Trimming took 1 base from V and 0 from J, leaving 9 bases between them. Filled out from reference TRBV30 and TRBJ1-2, the complete variable domain reads SQTIHQWPATLVQPVGSPLSLECTVEGTSNPNLYWYRQAAGRGLQLLFYSVGIGQISSEVPQNLSASRPQDRQFILSSKKLLLSDSGFYLCAWSGGGANYGYTFGSGTRLTVV.